These 15 T cell receptor beta chains originate from one sample sequenced in a study of cytomegalovirus exposure and HLA in healthy donors. The PCR used 60 Vbeta and 13 Jbeta primers. Sequencing used immunoSEQ multiplex PCR; TCRdb keeps in-frame clones, though not all of them. The sample has 100,000 to 150,000 clones, approximately 87% seen once. The source material was PBMCs. The receptors derive from a man aged 35 to 55 in good health and CMV-seronegative.

The rearrangement links TRBV19 to TRBJ2-2; weak D call: TRBD1 (6 bases). This CDR3 is 15 amino acids long. CDR1 is LNHDA and CDR2 is SQIVND in the germline V gene (reference sequence). Trimming shortened V by 0 bases and J by 6 bases, and 11 bases separated the two germline ends. Here the CDR3 reads CASSIEGNRAGELFF. CDR3 bases: TGTGCCAGTAGTATAGAGGGAAACAGGGCCGGGGAGCTGTTTTTT. The whole variable domain, remainder taken from reference TRBV19 and TRBJ2-2, is DGGITQSPKYLFRKEGQNVTLSCEQNLNHDAMYWYRQDPGQGLRLIYYSQIVNDFQKGDIAEGYSVSREKKESFPLTVTSAQKNPTAFYLCASSIEGNRAGELFFGEGSRLTVL.

For this clone: Mismatch with germline at one junction end may stem from a read error. The chain couples TRBV7-9 to TRBJ2-7; TRBD1 might be the D (6 bases). Germline assignment: CDR1 SEHNR and CDR2 FQNEAQ (reference sequence). The CDR3 loop spans 12 amino acids. The CDR3 nucleotides are TGTTCCAGCAGCTTGGACAGTTACGAGCAGTACTTC. It is translated as CSSSLDSYEQYF.

The chain joins TRBV7-3 to TRBJ2-1, with D perhaps TRBD2 (6 bases). V lost 4 bases, J lost 8 bases, and 15 bases lay in between. CDR1 SGHTA and CDR2 FQGTGA come from the germline V gene. This CDR3 contains 14 residues. DNA for the CDR3: TGTGCCAGCAGCTCCAGTGGGTCGGGGGATGAGCAGTTCTTC. This gives the protein CASSSSGSGDEQFF.

The V and J genes are TRBV18 and TRBJ1-1, with a possible D match to TRBD1 (5 bases). The CDR3 totals 13 residues. Germline CDR1 and CDR2: KGHSH and LQKENI. The V end lost 4 bases, the J end lost 2 bases, and 8 bases lay between the germline ends. CDR3 bases: TGTGCCAGCTCACTTGACAGAAACACTGAAGCTTTCTTT. It translates to CASSLDRNTEAFF. Full variable domain (missing parts from reference TRBV18 and TRBJ1-1): NAGVMQNPRHLVRRRGQEARLRCSPMKGHSHVYWYRQLPEEGLKFMVYLQKENIIDESGMPKERFSAEFPKEGPSILRIQQVVRGDSAAYFCASSLDRNTEAFFGQGTRLTVV.

The chain combines TRBV30 with TRBJ1-1; D is possibly TRBD1 (5 bases). There are 15 residues in the CDR3. Per germline, CDR1 GTSNPN and CDR2 SVGIG (reference sequence). V lost 2 bases and J lost 2, with 15 bases in between. The CDR3 spells CAWSRSTEPNTEAFF. CDR3 coding DNA: TGTGCCTGGAGTAGATCGACAGAACCCAACACTGAAGCTTTCTTT.

This clone came up once. The V call is TRBV7-2, the J call TRBJ2-2; D possibly corresponds to TRBD2 (7 bases). CDR1 and CDR2 (germline): SGHTA, FQGNSA. This CDR3 is 15 amino acids long. CDR3 nucleotides: TGTGCGTCCATGACCAAAGGGGGGGACACCGGGGAGCTGTTTTTT. This sequence encodes CASMTKGGDTGELFF.

The chain has TRBV29-1 and TRBJ1-2, with 10 bases fitting TRBD1. The CDR3 is 13 amino acids. The germline CDR1 and CDR2 sequences are SQVTM and ANQGSEA. V shed 6 bases, J shed 0 bases, and the junction held 1 base outside the gene matches. In DNA, the CDR3 is TGCAGCGTCGGACAGGGGGCTAACTATGGCTACACCTTC. Translated, it gives CSVGQGANYGYTF.

This chain joins TRBV7-9 and TRBJ2-1, with D possibly matching TRBD1 (5 bases). This CDR3 spans 14 amino acids. CDR1 is SEHNR and CDR2 is FQNEAQ in the germline V gene (reference sequence). Between the trimmed V and J ends, which lost 2 bases and 8 bases, there was a span of 13 bases. The CDR3 DNA follows: TGTGCCAGCAGCTTAAGTCAGGGTTTTGATGAGCAGTTCTTC. It specifies CASSLSQGFDEQFF.

The CDR3 DNA follows: TGTGCCAGCAGCTTGGACGACAGGGCGACTCGGTTGTATGGCTACACCTTC. Residues: CASSLDDRATRLYGYTF. The rearrangement joins TRBV5-5 to TRBJ1-2; TRBD1 matches at 7 bases. The trim removed 0 bases at V and 5 bases at J, leaving 13 bases unmatched. This CDR3 comprises 17 residues. CDR1 SGHKS and CDR2 YYEKEE come from the germline V gene (reference sequence). Using reference TRBV5-5 and TRBJ1-2 for the parts outside the CDR3, the full variable domain is DAGVTQSPTHLIKTRGQQVTLRCSPISGHKSVSWYQQVLGQGPQFIFQYYEKEERGRGNFPDRFSARQFPNYSSELNVNALLLGDSALYLCASSLDDRATRLYGYTFGSGTRLTVV.

This clone was observed a single time. This sequence joins TRBV4-2 and TRBJ2-5, with TRBD1 as a possible D gene (5 bases). The tail of the sequence fits TRBJ2-7 better, so the J call may be wrong. This CDR3 is 16 amino acids long. Per the germline V gene, CDR1 is LGHNA and CDR2 is YNFKEQ. The CDR3 protein is CASSQDDRGLRYEQYF. The CDR3 bases are TGTGCCAGCAGCCAAGATGATAGGGGTCTAAGGTACGAGCAGTACTTC.

The chain links TRBV5-1 to TRBJ2-2, with D possibly TRBD2 on 6 matching bases. With 3 bases removed from V and 6 bases from J, the gap between germline ends came to 6 bases. The length of the CDR3 is 12 residues. Germline V gene lookup returns CDR1 SGHRS and CDR2 YFSETQ. The CDR3 sequence is CASSWEAGELFF. The CDR3 DNA is TGCGCCAGCAGCTGGGAGGCCGGGGAGCTGTTTTTT. The full variable domain, with the rest looked up from reference TRBV5-1 and TRBJ2-2, is KAGVTQTPRYLIKTRGQQVTLSCSPISGHRSVSWYQQTPGQGLQFLFEYFSETQRNKGNFPGRFSGRQFSNSRSEMNVSTLELGDSALYLCASSWEAGELFFGEGSRLTVL.

This chain links TRBV7-9 with TRBJ1-4; TRBD1 is a possible D gene (6 bases). Germline assignment: CDR1 SEHNR and CDR2 FQNEAQ (reference sequence). This CDR3 contains 15 residues. V lost 5 bases and J lost 6, with 16 bases in between. CDR3 in DNA: TGTGCCAGCAGCCCTGCCGGGGGGCCATATGAAAAACTGTTTTTT. It yields the protein CASSPAGGPYEKLFF.

This chain uses TRBV19 with TRBJ2-1; weak D call: TRBD2 (6 bases). There are 14 residues in the CDR3. The ends were cut back, 2 bases at V and 6 bases at J, with 11 bases in the middle. CDR1 is LNHDA and CDR2 is SQIVND in the germline V gene (reference sequence). The CDR3 protein is CASSIREIVNEQFF. In nucleotides, the CDR3 is TGTGCCAGTAGTATACGGGAGATAGTCAATGAGCAGTTCTTC.

The chain carries TRBV9 and TRBJ2-3; D gene unclear. From germline, CDR1 is SGDLS and CDR2 YYNGEE. Trimming shortened V by 1 base and J by 0 bases, and 9 bases separated the two germline ends. The CDR3 loop spans 15 amino acids. As DNA, the CDR3 is TGTGCCAGCAGCGTATCACAAAAAAGCACAGATACGCAGTATTTT. Amino acid sequence: CASSVSQKSTDTQYF.

The chain couples TRBV5-6 to TRBJ1-2, with 8 bases lining up with TRBD1. This CDR3 comprises 15 residues. V was pared by 2 bases and J by 4 bases, with 7 bases of the junction left unmatched. Germline CDR1 and CDR2: SGHDT and YYEEEE. The CDR3, as DNA: TGTGCCAGCAGCTTACTGGACAGGGTAGGCTATGGCTACACCTTC. Translating it yields CASSLLDRVGYGYTF.